This record looks at one T cell receptor (beta chain) sequence and its context. Its antigen specificity is not known. No much larger clone exists at a distance of one base, and base qualities are not known. The immunoSEQ Assay, a bias-controlled multiplex PCR, was used to amplify TCRbeta CDR3 regions from genomic DNA. The original methods were these. Nucleated cell counts per sample were estimated from amplification of reference gene primers within the assay. Sequence reads were collapsed and filtered to measure the absolute abundance of every unique TCRbeta CDR3 rearrangement. For each sample, productive Simpson clonality was calculated as the square root of Simpson's diversity index across productive rearrangements. Imported from immuneACCESS, the table was reduced by TCRdb to in-frame sequences with V and J called. These copies leave out some clones; in studies compared against another copy, an unresolved V gene accounts for under half, and the cause of the remainder is not known. V and J calls and clone size follow that table, whereas D and trimming were derived from the DNA. The table for this sample lists 200,000 to 250,000 clones; about 83% of them were counted only once. The top ten clonotypes cover roughly 2% of the sample.

Participants in the prospective study were enrolled through a virtual design, were aged 18 to 89 years, and lived in 24 United States geographic areas. Cohort assignment in the prospective study relied on participant-reported clinical history from a screening survey and a study questionnaire. Recovered participants in ImmuneRACE Cohort 3 were defined by two consecutive negative NP/OP PCR tests, clearance by a healthcare professional, or resolution of symptoms. Each participant in the prospective study had whole blood, serum and a nasopharyngeal or oropharyngeal swab collected by mobile phlebotomists. Participants in the prospective study had the option to provide additional blood draws and questionnaires over a roughly 2-month period. Before DNA extraction, blood samples from the prospective study were shipped at room temperature or frozen. This record belongs to a study of blood T cell repertoires in COVID-19 (dated by TCRdb to the early 2020s). For the study in its entirety: The collaborator samples originated in the United States, Italy and Spain and spanned the acute and convalescent phases of COVID-19. The sample metadata nearly always contained a de-identified subject ID, COVID-19 status, age in years and sex. Where available, HLA class I and class II types were obtained from metadata supplied by the sample provider rather than from assay-based typing. The dataset comprised deeply sampled blood TCRbeta repertoires from subjects exposed to, actively infected with, or recovered from COVID-19. The repertoires were released in a freely available public database meant as a resource for research on the immune response to SARS-CoV-2. The samples were drawn from the first 160 participants of the ongoing ImmuneRACE study and from about 1,200 subjects provided by 6 global collaborators. The material from the prospective study consisted of cDNA or gDNA derived from T cells, B-cell-depleted T cells, or PBMCs. Paper-wide results and their limitations: The quantity of clinical and demographic metadata differed by source and by participant and was supplied without curation.

According to the germline V gene (reference sequence), CDR1 reads WNHNN and CDR2 reads SYGVQD. Including the terminal cysteine and phenylalanine, the CDR3 comprises 13 residues. Left in the record is the CDR3 DNA by itself, 39 bases read in frame from the first base. V gives up 2 bases and J gives up 1 base, and the segment between their germline ends measures 6 bases. The receptor was derived from a woman aged 45-60 years who had recovered from COVID-19. The chain links TRBV10-1 with TRBJ2-7, with a weak D call of TRBD2 (5 bases match). The sample comprised PBMCs or T cells enriched from blood (not recorded which). The CDR3 region: CASSEGLSYEQYF. In nucleotides, the sequence is TGCGCCAGCAGTGAGGGACTGTCCTACGAGCAGTACTTC.